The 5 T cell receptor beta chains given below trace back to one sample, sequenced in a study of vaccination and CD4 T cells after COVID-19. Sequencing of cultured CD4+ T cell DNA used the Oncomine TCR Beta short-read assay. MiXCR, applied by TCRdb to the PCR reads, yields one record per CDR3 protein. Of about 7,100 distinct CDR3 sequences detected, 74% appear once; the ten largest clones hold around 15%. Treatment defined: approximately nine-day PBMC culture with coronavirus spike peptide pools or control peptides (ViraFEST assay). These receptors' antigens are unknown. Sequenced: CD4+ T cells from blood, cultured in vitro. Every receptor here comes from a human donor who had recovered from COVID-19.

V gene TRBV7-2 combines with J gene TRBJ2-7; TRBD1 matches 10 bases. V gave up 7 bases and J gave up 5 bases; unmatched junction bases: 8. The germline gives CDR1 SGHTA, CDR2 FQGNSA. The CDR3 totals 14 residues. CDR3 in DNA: TGTGCCAGCACCACAGACAGGGGGCGACACGAGCAGTACTTC. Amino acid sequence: CASTTDRGRHEQYF.

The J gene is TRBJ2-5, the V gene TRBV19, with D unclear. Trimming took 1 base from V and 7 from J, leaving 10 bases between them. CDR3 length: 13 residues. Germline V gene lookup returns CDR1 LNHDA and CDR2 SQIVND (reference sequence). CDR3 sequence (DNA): TGTGCCAGTAGTATAGTGCCTAGTGGGACCCAGTACTTC. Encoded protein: CASSIVPSGTQYF.

CDR3 sequence (DNA): TGCGCCAGCAGTGAGACAGACTTGAGGCCTAGCTCACCCCTCCACTTT. This translates into CASSETDLRPSSPLHF. The J gene is TRBJ1-6, the V gene TRBV4-1, with D tentatively TRBD1 (5 bases). The CDR3 loop spans 16 amino acids. V was trimmed by 6 bases and J by 10 bases, leaving 22 bases between them. Germline V CDR1 and CDR2: MGHRA, YSYEKL.

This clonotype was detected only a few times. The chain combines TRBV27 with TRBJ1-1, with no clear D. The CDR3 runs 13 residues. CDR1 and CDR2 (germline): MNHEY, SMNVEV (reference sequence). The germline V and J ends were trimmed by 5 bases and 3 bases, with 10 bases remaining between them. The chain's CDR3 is CASSPYRHTEAFF. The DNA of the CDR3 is TGTGCCAGCAGTCCCTACCGGCACACTGAAGCTTTCTTT.

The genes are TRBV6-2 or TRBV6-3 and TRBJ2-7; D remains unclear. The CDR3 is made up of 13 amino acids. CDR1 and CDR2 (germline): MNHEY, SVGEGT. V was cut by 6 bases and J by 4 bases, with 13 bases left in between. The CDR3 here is CASRPNDQYEQYF. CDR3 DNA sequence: TGTGCCAGCAGACCAAACGACCAATACGAGCAGTACTTC.